This T cell receptor (beta chain) appears in the sequencing data of a study of blood T cell repertoires in COVID-19. The CDR3 sequence is 12 residues long. With 0 bases removed from V and 6 bases from J, the gap between germline ends came to 6 bases. Germline V CDR1 and CDR2: LGHNA, YNFKEQ. Here immunoSEQ multiplex PCR was the method, and the copy in TCRdb shows in-frame clones only, minus some. This table holds about 15,000 clones, roughly nine tenths found once. The receptor was derived from a human donor in a cohort sampled during active COVID-19. This chain joins TRBV4-2 and TRBJ2-7, with a weak D call TRBD1 (6 bases). Sequencing input: peripheral blood. CDR3 nucleotide sequence: TGTGCCAGCAGCCAAGAAGGGGGCGAGCAGTACTTC. Translation gives CASSQEGGEQYF.